Below, 7 T cell receptor beta chains from the same sample are listed, as sequenced in a study of post-analysis software for immune sequencing data. These receptors have no identified antigens. TCR beta cDNA libraries included unique molecular identifiers. TCRdb processed the PCR reads anew with MiXCR; each CDR3 protein has one entry. The profile shows hundreds of thousands of distinct CDR3 sequences, 59% of them singletons. Study-level results: Relative to controls, patients had about 5 TRBV segments at higher frequency, with TRBV5-6, TRBV5-1 and TRBV20-1 among these.

The sample was blood. The receptors come from a girl aged 2 to 9 with multiple sclerosis.

The gene calls are TRBV6-2 or TRBV6-3 and TRBJ2-3; TRBD2 aligns across 10 bases. V lost 2 bases and J lost 5; bases outside the gene matches: 4. Germline CDR1 is MNHEY and CDR2 is SVGEGT. This CDR3 has 15 amino acids. The CDR3 DNA sequence: TGTGCCAGCAGTTACCAGCGGGGGGGCCAAGATACGCAGTATTTT. Residues: CASSYQRGGQDTQYF.

This clonotype was counted between two and nine times. V is TRBV28 and J is TRBJ1-3; a weak D match, TRBD1 (6 bases). The CDR3 runs 15 residues. CDR1 and CDR2 from the germline V gene are MDHEN and SYDVKM. V was cut by 5 bases and J by 0 bases, with 11 bases left in between. The CDR3, as DNA: TGTGCCAGCAGTCCAACAGGGTCCTCTGGAAACACCATATATTTT. It yields the protein CASSPTGSSGNTIYF.

This chain connects TRBV29-1 to TRBJ1-2, with D unresolved. Looked up from germline, CDR1 is SQVTM and CDR2 is ANQGSEA. V lost 3 bases to trimming and J lost 6 bases, with 5 bases between them. The CDR3 has 10 residues. CDR3 region: CSVDSNGYTF. Written as DNA, the CDR3 is TGCAGCGTTGACAGTAATGGCTACACCTTC.

This clonotype was seen a handful of times. The rearrangement links TRBV20-1 to TRBJ2-3, with 12 bases identical to TRBD2. The V gene end was trimmed by 4 bases and the J gene end by 1 base; junction bases not matched to a gene: 12. The CDR3 totals 18 residues. CDR1 and CDR2 (germline): DFQATT, SNEGSKA (reference sequence). CDR3 DNA: TGCAGTGCTATAGGTTGGGGACTAGCGGGTAGACGCACAGATACGCAGTATTTT. It translates to CSAIGWGLAGRRTDTQYF.

The CDR3 DNA follows: TGCGCCAGCAGCCAAGCTAGGGGGGGGGCGTTAGAGACCCAGTACTTC. As protein: CASSQARGGALETQYF. This rearrangement joins TRBV4-3 to TRBJ2-7; D may be TRBD2 (7 bases). The DNA end is a closer match to TRBJ2-5, so the J assignment may be wrong. Germline assignment: CDR1 LGHNA and CDR2 YSLEER. This CDR3 has 16 residues.

The rearrangement links TRBV29-1 to TRBJ2-1; 8 bases fit TRBD1. V trimming: 7 bases; J trimming: 4 bases; junction bases outside the gene matches: 12. Looked up from germline, CDR1 is SQVTM and CDR2 is ANQGSEA. This CDR3 has 15 amino acids. The CDR3 loop reads CSGGSPGTGYNEQFF. CDR3 nucleotide sequence: TGCAGCGGTGGGTCCCCAGGGACAGGATACAATGAGCAGTTCTTC.

The chain uses TRBV27 and TRBJ2-5; tentative D call: TRBD1 (5 bases). Germline values: CDR1 MNHEY, CDR2 SMNVEV (reference sequence). V shed 6 bases and J shed 11 bases, with 19 bases lying between them. This CDR3 region has 13 residues. The CDR3 DNA sequence: TGTGCCAGCAGACATGTTCCAGGACATGAGCAGTACTTC. Its protein product is CASRHVPGHEQYF.